A single sample gave rise to the 24 T cell receptor beta chains below, sequenced in a study of cytomegalovirus exposure and HLA in healthy donors. Primers for the PCR totalled 60 Vbeta and 13 Jbeta. Profiling relied on immunoSEQ multiplex PCR, and the TCRdb table lists in-frame clones only, not all of them. The sample consists of some 150,000 clones, roughly 80% of them appearing once. Sequencing was performed on PBMCs. The origin of the receptors is a male donor in good health and CMV-seronegative.

The gene calls are TRBV27 and TRBJ2-5; 7 bases align to TRBD2. V lost 4 bases, J lost 6 bases, and 5 bases stayed unmatched. This CDR3 spans 13 amino acids. CDR1 and CDR2 from the germline V gene are MNHEY and SMNVEV (reference sequence). CDR3 loop: CASSSDGGKTQYF. The CDR3 nucleotides are TGTGCCAGCAGTTCCGACGGGGGGAAGACCCAGTACTTC.

This chain joins TRBV4-3 and TRBJ2-1; D uncertain. Trimming removed 0 bases from V and 3 bases from J, with 6 bases in between. Germline CDR1 and CDR2: LGHNA and YSLEER. CDR3 length: 14 amino acids. CDR3 residues: CASSQDIYYNEQFF. CDR3 sequence (DNA): TGCGCCAGCAGCCAAGATATTTACTACAATGAGCAGTTCTTC.

J is TRBJ1-2 and V is TRBV6-5, with 10 bases identical to TRBD1. In germline, CDR1 is MNHEY, CDR2 SVGAGI. The ends lost 8 bases at V and 4 bases at J; junction bases unmatched: 10. The CDR3 length is 15 residues. The chain's CDR3 is CASGERQGAGYGYTF. In nucleotides, the CDR3 is TGTGCCAGCGGAGAGAGACAGGGGGCAGGCTATGGCTACACCTTC.

The chain recombines TRBV4-3 with TRBJ2-1, with TRBD2 matching 10 bases. The length of the CDR3 is 15 residues. Germline values: CDR1 LGHNA, CDR2 YSLEER. Trimming cost V 0 bases and J 7 bases; bases outside gene matches: 3. CDR3 loop: CASSQDGLAENEQFF. CDR3 nucleotide sequence: TGCGCCAGCAGCCAAGACGGACTAGCGGAGAATGAGCAGTTCTTC.

This rearrangement joins TRBV6-5 to TRBJ1-5; a possible D gene is TRBD1 (5 bases). Germline CDR1 is MNHEY and CDR2 is SVGAGI. The CDR3 is made up of 13 amino acids. Trimming took 6 bases from V and 3 from J, leaving 9 bases between them. The CDR3 bases are TGTGCCAGCAGCCTGACAGACAATCAGCCCCAGCATTTT. Its translation is CASSLTDNQPQHF.

This chain joins TRBV19 and TRBJ1-2; the D is unclear. The CDR3 has 15 residues. Germline lookup yields CDR1 LNHDA and CDR2 SQIVND (reference sequence). The V and J ends lost 4 bases and 0 bases respectively, with 12 bases between them. CDR3 nucleotides: TGTGCCAGTAGTACGCGACTAACAGCTAACTATGGCTACACCTTC. Encoded protein: CASSTRLTANYGYTF.

The chain carries TRBV10-3 and TRBJ1-1, with TRBD1 matching 10 bases. Germline CDR1 ENHRY, CDR2 SYGVKD. J gave up 6 bases and V 0 bases, and 7 bases lay outside the gene matches. The CDR3 length is 16 residues. For the CDR3, the DNA is TGTGCCATCAGTGAGTCGCCGGGACAGGGGATCCCTGAAGCTTTCTTT. Translated: CAISESPGQGIPEAFF.

V and J are TRBV7-9 and TRBJ2-4; 8 bases map to TRBD1. The CDR3 runs 19 residues. The germline gives CDR1 SEHNR, CDR2 FQNEAQ (reference sequence). Unmatched junction bases numbered 23, after V lost 5 bases and J lost 8 bases. Here the CDR3 reads CASSQPPGQEFHVWDIQYF. The CDR3 DNA sequence: TGTGCCAGCAGCCAGCCACCGGGACAGGAGTTTCATGTATGGGACATTCAGTACTTC.

This clone has more than one count but fewer than ten. The chain has TRBV4-3 and TRBJ2-7, with TRBD1 identical over 9 bases. This CDR3 is 15 amino acids long. Germline assignment: CDR1 LGHNA and CDR2 YSLEER. V was pared by 0 bases and J by 4 bases, with 4 bases of the junction left unmatched. CDR3 sequence reads: CASSQEGQGRYEQYF. In nucleotides, the CDR3 is TGCGCCAGCAGCCAAGAGGGACAGGGAAGGTACGAGCAGTACTTC.

The V and J genes are TRBV7-2 and TRBJ1-3; D is unclear. This CDR3 has 14 residues. Germline V gene sequence: CDR1 SGHTA, CDR2 FQGNSA. V shed 3 bases and J shed 4 bases, with 10 bases lying between them. CDR3 nucleotide sequence: TGTGCCAGCAGCTTGGGCAGTTTGGGAAACACCATATATTTT. Protein: CASSLGSLGNTIYF.

This clone has a handful of counts. The chain recombines TRBV19 with TRBJ2-3, with TRBD1 as a possible D gene (6 bases). CDR1 is LNHDA and CDR2 is SQIVND in the germline V gene (reference sequence). V was trimmed by 0 bases and J by 14 bases, leaving 15 bases between them. This CDR3 region has 13 residues. In DNA, the CDR3 is TGTGCCAGTAGTATAGAGGACAGTAAGTTACCGTATTTT. Its translation: CASSIEDSKLPYF.

This sequence joins TRBV11-2 and TRBJ2-5; 8 bases agree with TRBD2. Germline trimming cut 9 bases from V and 5 bases from J; bases unmatched to any gene: 14. This CDR3 region has 15 residues. Germline CDR1 is SGHAT and CDR2 is FQNNGV. CDR3 residues: CASREGGHPWETQYF. Here the CDR3 DNA reads TGTGCCAGTCGGGAGGGGGGACACCCCTGGGAGACCCAGTACTTC.

The chain combines TRBV7-2 with TRBJ1-2; no definite D call. Germline CDR1 and CDR2: SGHTA and FQGNSA. V gave up 5 bases and J gave up 9 bases, with 19 bases separating them. This CDR3 has 14 amino acids. The DNA of the CDR3 is TGTGCCAGCAGCCTGAGGACTAAAAGAGATAGCTACACCTTC. Protein product: CASSLRTKRDSYTF.

This clone was picked up a small number of times. The rearrangement links TRBV2 to TRBJ1-2; 7 nucleotides match TRBD1. CDR1 and CDR2 from the germline V gene are SNHLY and FYNNEI. The ends lost 5 bases at V and 0 bases at J; junction bases unmatched: 6. The CDR3 loop spans 15 amino acids. The CDR3 sequence is CASSRQGLANYGYTF. The CDR3 DNA sequence: TGTGCCAGCAGTAGACAGGGTCTTGCTAACTATGGCTACACCTTC.

The chain uses TRBV7-2 and TRBJ2-3; 9 bases are a match to TRBD2. The germline CDR1 and CDR2 sequences are SGHTA and FQGNSA. The CDR3 is 17 residues long. Unmatched junction bases numbered 9, after V lost 5 bases and J lost 0 bases. The CDR3 DNA reads TGTGCCAGCAGCGCAGCGGGGGGCCCTCTCAGCACAGATACGCAGTATTTT. Residues: CASSAAGGPLSTDTQYF.

This clone was seen a handful of times. J is TRBJ1-2 and V is TRBV4-3; D call uncertain. The CDR3 is 15 amino acids. V was trimmed by 1 base and J by 0 bases, leaving 9 bases between them. Germline assignment: CDR1 LGHNA and CDR2 YSLEER. The DNA for the CDR3 is TGCGCCAGCAGCCAAGCGATCCCAGCTAACTATGGCTACACCTTC. Protein: CASSQAIPANYGYTF.

The chain employs TRBV7-2 and TRBJ1-2; TRBD1 matches 7 bases. This CDR3 spans 17 amino acids. The germline CDR1 and CDR2 sequences are SGHTA and FQGNSA. Losses at the gene ends were 5 bases for V and 0 bases for J; bases not matched to a gene: 12. The CDR3 spells CASSPGGGGLANYGYTF. The DNA of the CDR3 is TGTGCCAGCAGCCCCGGAGGAGGGGGCCTAGCTAACTATGGCTACACCTTC.

The chain employs TRBV18 and TRBJ1-2; TRBD1 aligns across 8 bases. CDR1 and CDR2 from the germline V gene are KGHSH and LQKENI. V lost 4 bases to trimming and J lost 7 bases; unmatched junction nucleotides: 11. CDR3 length equals 15 residues. CDR3 sequence: CASSLMTGVDSGYTF. The DNA of the CDR3 is TGTGCCAGCTCACTAATGACAGGGGTGGATTCTGGCTACACCTTC.

To note about this clone: At the DNA level, this CDR3 is encoded by other sequences in the same sample as well. This chain links TRBV29-1 with TRBJ1-3; TRBD1 matches 8 bases. The CDR3 contains 13 residues. Trimming removed 6 bases from V and 2 bases from J; junction bases left unmatched: 3. Looked up from germline, CDR1 is SQVTM and CDR2 is ANQGSEA. CDR3 sequence reads: CSVETGAGNTIYF. The DNA of the CDR3 is TGCAGCGTCGAGACAGGGGCTGGAAACACCATATATTTT.

V gene TRBV19 combines with J gene TRBJ1-4; tentatively, D is TRBD1 (5 bases). The CDR3 totals 11 residues. Trimming shortened V by 5 bases and J by 8 bases, and 6 bases separated the two germline ends. CDR1 is LNHDA, CDR2 SQIVND, per germline (reference sequence). CDR3 sequence reads: CASSGGEKLFF. The DNA of the CDR3 is TGTGCCAGTAGTGGGGGGGAAAAACTGTTTTTT.

The chain has TRBV7-9 and TRBJ2-5, with TRBD1 matching over 7 bases. This CDR3 region has 16 residues. V trimming: 3 bases; J trimming: 5 bases; junction bases outside the gene matches: 12. Germline CDR1 reads SEHNR; CDR2 reads FQNEAQ (reference sequence). CDR3 amino acids: CASSLSTGREEETQYF. The CDR3 bases are TGTGCCAGCAGCTTGTCGACAGGGAGAGAAGAGGAGACCCAGTACTTC.

This clone was seen only a few times. J is TRBJ1-2 and V is TRBV7-2; D gene uncertain. Trimming removed 1 base at V and 8 bases at J, with 8 bases between. The CDR3 extends over 12 amino acids. Germline assignment: CDR1 SGHTA and CDR2 FQGNSA. In nucleotides, the CDR3 is TGTGCCAGCAGCTTAGATGCTGGCGGCTACACCTTC. Its protein product is CASSLDAGGYTF. Based on the CDR3 plus reference TRBV7-2 and TRBJ1-2, the full variable domain is GAGVSQSPSNKVTEKGKDVELRCDPISGHTALYWYRQSLGQGLEFLIYFQGNSAPDKSGLPSDRFSAERTGGSVSTLTIQRTQQEDSAVYLCASSLDAGGYTFGSGTRLTVV.

Only one count was recorded for this clone. The chain links TRBV2 to TRBJ1-2; a possible D gene is TRBD1 (5 bases). CDR1 is SNHLY, CDR2 FYNNEI, per germline. The CDR3 is made up of 12 amino acids. V was cut by 2 bases and J by 8 bases, with 9 bases left in between. The CDR3 reads CASSEIPGGYTF. CDR3 in DNA: TGTGCCAGCAGTGAAATTCCAGGGGGCTACACCTTC.

This clone was recorded once. The chain recombines TRBV7-2 with TRBJ1-3, with D possibly TRBD1 on 5 matching bases. V shed 3 bases and J shed 0 bases, with 9 bases lying between them. The CDR3 consists of 15 residues. CDR1 and CDR2 (germline): SGHTA, FQGNSA. The CDR3 loop reads CASSFPGGSGNTIYF. The DNA of the CDR3 is TGTGCCAGCAGCTTCCCCGGGGGCTCTGGAAACACCATATATTTT.